This T cell receptor beta chain was recorded in a study of neurological immune-mediated disorders. Findings and caveats of the study: The absence of shared CDR3 amino acid sequences among expanded clones across subjects suggests private repertoires in all groups.

This clonotype was counted many times. Its antigen is unidentified. The cDNA was generated through 5'RACE incorporating 10-nucleotide random UMIs. TCRdb reprocessed the 5' RACE reads via MiXCR and lists one record per CDR3 protein. The repertoire holds tens of thousands of distinct CDR3 sequences, with approximately 10% as singletons. The CDR3 runs 14 residues. The V end was cut by 1 base, the J end by 1 base, with 7 bases between. The unsorted libraries were made from 2 million PBMCs kept at -80 C. The chain links TRBV12-3 or TRBV12-4 to TRBJ2-5; tentatively, D is TRBD2 (5 bases). This TCR came from a man aged 40-49 years in good health. The sequenced sample was PBMCs. The CDR3, as DNA: TGTGCCAGCAGTTTAGGGGCGGGCCAAGAGACCCAGTACTTC. It is translated as CASSLGAGQETQYF.